Presented here are 20 T cell receptor beta chains from one specimen sequenced in a study of human T cells and chemical hapten exposure. Time point of the sample: pre-sensitization, week 0. Sample treatment: therapeutic diphenylcyclopropenone sensitization with weekly scalp DPC. TCRdb passed the RACE reads through MiXCR, listing each CDR3 protein once. Of about 120,000 distinct CDR3 sequences listed, 13% are singletons. The sample in question was whole blood, obtained in connection with sensitization to the hapten diphenylcyclopropenone (DPC). These receptors were collected from a woman younger than 35 with alopecia areata. Some clones in this sample may be carry-over from other donors' samples.

In its sample, this clonotype was seen a few times. V gene TRBV30 combines with J gene TRBJ1-1; D gene uncertain. Germline assignment: CDR1 GTSNPN and CDR2 SVGIG (reference sequence). The V and J ends lost 3 bases and 3 bases respectively, with 11 bases between them. The length of the CDR3 is 13 residues. Here the CDR3 reads CAWSGGFYTEAFF. The CDR3 DNA sequence: TGTGCCTGGAGCGGCGGGTTCTACACTGAAGCTTTCTTT.

This clonotype was seen a few times. V gene TRBV9 combines with J gene TRBJ1-1, with TRBD1 as a possible D gene (5 bases). V dropped 3 bases and J dropped 0 bases, with 15 bases sitting between them. This CDR3 contains 16 residues. CDR1 and CDR2 from the germline V gene are SGDLS and YYNGEE. This CDR3 reads CASSEIQVSLNTEAFF. The CDR3 DNA follows: TGTGCCAGCAGCGAAATACAGGTATCCCTGAACACTGAAGCTTTCTTT.

The chain uses TRBV7-2 and TRBJ2-1; 8 bases line up with TRBD1. From germline, CDR1 is SGHTA and CDR2 FQGNSA. The CDR3 loop spans 15 amino acids. Unmatched junction bases numbered 10, after V lost 4 bases and J lost 8 bases. Here the CDR3 reads CASSSRTGGHYEQFF. DNA for the CDR3: TGTGCCAGCAGCTCAAGAACAGGGGGTCACTATGAGCAGTTCTTC.

The rearrangement uses TRBV9 and TRBJ2-5; 8 positions match TRBD2. Unmatched junction bases numbered 1, after V lost 0 bases and J lost 0 bases. The CDR3 loop spans 15 amino acids. Germline-derived CDR1 and CDR2 are SGDLS and YYNGEE. The CDR3 here is CASSVAGGYQETQYF. The CDR3 DNA reads as TGTGCCAGCAGCGTAGCGGGGGGGTACCAAGAGACCCAGTACTTC.

The sample holds a few counts of this clonotype. This rearrangement joins TRBV24-1 to TRBJ1-1; perhaps TRBD1 as D (6 bases). Trimming took 2 bases from V and 1 from J, leaving 7 bases between them. From germline, CDR1 is KGHDR and CDR2 SFDVKD. CDR3 length: 14 residues. CDR3: CATSDSGANTEAFF. DNA of the CDR3: TGTGCCACCAGTGATTCGGGGGCGAACACTGAAGCTTTCTTT.

The chain combines TRBV29-1 with TRBJ2-5; a weak D match, TRBD2 (5 bases). The germline V and J ends were trimmed by 6 bases and 1 base, with 15 bases remaining between them. From germline, CDR1 is SQVTM and CDR2 ANQGSEA. The length of the CDR3 is 14 residues. The CDR3 coding sequence is TGCAGCGTAAAAAGAACGGGGTCCCAAGAGACCCAGTACTTC. Encoded protein: CSVKRTGSQETQYF. Variable domain in full (rest from reference TRBV29-1 and TRBJ2-5): SAVISQKPSRDICQRGTSLTIQCQVDSQVTMMFWYRQQPGQSLTLIATANQGSEATYESGFVIDKFPISRPNLTFSTLTVSNMSPEDSSIYLCSVKRTGSQETQYFGPGTRLLVL.

V gene TRBV20-1 combines with J gene TRBJ1-6, with 7 bases that match TRBD1. CDR3 length: 14 residues. J lost 5 bases, V lost 6 bases, and 7 bases had no gene match. Per the germline V gene, CDR1 is DFQATT and CDR2 is SNEGSKA (reference sequence). The CDR3 DNA follows: TGCAGTGCCGAGGACAGGAGGAATAATTCACCCCTCCACTTT. It yields the protein CSAEDRRNNSPLHF.

CDR3 sequence reads: CSALQAVITDTQYF. Written as DNA, the CDR3 is TGCAGTGCCCTGCAAGCGGTGATCACAGATACGCAGTATTTT. The gene calls are TRBV20-1 and TRBJ2-3, with D maybe TRBD2 (5 bases). The CDR3 covers 14 residues. CDR1 DFQATT and CDR2 SNEGSKA come from the germline V gene (reference sequence). The V gene lost 6 bases and the J gene lost 2 bases, with 15 bases spanning the gap.

V usage is TRBV12-3 or TRBV12-4 and J usage is TRBJ1-1, with a possible D match to TRBD1 (5 bases). The CDR3 loop spans 15 amino acids. The germline V and J ends were trimmed by 4 bases and 2 bases, with 14 bases remaining between them. CDR3 in amino acids: CASSSPGDLNTEAFF. CDR3 nucleotides: TGTGCCAGCAGTTCACCGGGGGACCTTAACACTGAAGCTTTCTTT.

Only a few counts were recorded for this clonotype. The chain couples TRBV5-1 to TRBJ1-1, with 8 bases aligning to TRBD1. Per germline, CDR1 SGHRS and CDR2 YFSETQ. Trimming at V came to 1 base and at J to 7 bases, leaving 9 bases not matched to a gene. There are 15 residues in the CDR3. The CDR3 DNA follows: TGCGCCAGCAGCTTGATTCGGACAGGGAAAAGTGAAGCTTTCTTT. Translated: CASSLIRTGKSEAFF.

This clonotype was seen repeatedly, ten times or more. The V gene is TRBV28, the J gene TRBJ1-1; D is uncertain. Germline CDR1 MDHEN, CDR2 SYDVKM. The V gene lost 4 bases and the J gene lost 0 bases, with 9 bases spanning the gap. The CDR3 is made up of 14 amino acids. CDR3 coding DNA: TGTGCCAGCAGTTCCCACGAGGTGAACACTGAAGCTTTCTTT. It encodes CASSSHEVNTEAFF. Variable domain in full (rest from reference TRBV28 and TRBJ1-1): DVKVTQSSRYLVKRTGEKVFLECVQDMDHENMFWYRQDPGLGLRLIYFSYDVKMKEKGDIPEGYSVSREKKERFSLILESASTNQTSMYLCASSSHEVNTEAFFGQGTRLTVV.

This clonotype showed up many times. The chain links TRBV13 to TRBJ2-5; 9 bases line up with TRBD1. CDR3 length: 15 amino acids. CDR1 is PRHDT and CDR2 is FYEKMQ in the germline V gene (reference sequence). After removal of 4 bases from V and 5 bases from J, the junction contained 8 bases not matched to a gene. The CDR3 DNA follows: TGTGCCAGCAGCTACAGGACAGGGGTTCCGGAGACCCAGTACTTC. Amino acids: CASSYRTGVPETQYF.

This clonotype was observed a handful of times. The V gene is TRBV4-1, the J gene TRBJ1-1, with no clear D. Per the germline V gene, CDR1 is MGHRA and CDR2 is YSYEKL. Trimming shortened V by 4 bases and J by 0 bases, and 12 bases separated the two germline ends. This CDR3 comprises 15 residues. This chain's CDR3 is CASSLRPSLNTEAFF. CDR3 coding DNA: TGCGCCAGCAGCCTTCGCCCGAGCCTGAACACTGAAGCTTTCTTT.

This clonotype was counted a few times. The chain recombines TRBV7-6 with TRBJ2-1; D is unresolved. V was cut by 5 bases and J by 7 bases, with 9 bases left in between. CDR1 SGHVS and CDR2 FNYEAQ come from the germline V gene. This CDR3 comprises 12 residues. The CDR3 loop reads CASSGIGNEQFF. CDR3 bases: TGTGCCAGCAGCGGGATCGGGAATGAGCAGTTCTTC.

The chain uses TRBV10-3 and TRBJ2-1; D possibly corresponds to TRBD1 (5 bases). This CDR3 contains 15 residues. The germline V gene has CDR1 ENHRY and CDR2 SYGVKD. V lost 8 bases, J lost 0 bases, and 14 bases lay in between. CDR3 in amino acids: CAIGQGGPSYNEQFF. For the CDR3, the DNA is TGTGCCATCGGGCAGGGTGGGCCCTCCTACAATGAGCAGTTCTTC.

This clonotype has just a few counts. This chain joins TRBV12-3 or TRBV12-4 and TRBJ1-5; a weak D match, TRBD1 (5 bases). The length of the CDR3 is 15 residues. Trimming cost V 3 bases and J 2 bases, with 11 bases left between them. CDR3 sequence (DNA): TGTGCCAGCAGTTTTATGAAGGGGCGCAATCAGCCCCAGCATTTT. This sequence encodes CASSFMKGRNQPQHF.

This clonotype was seen many times. This chain joins TRBV5-1 and TRBJ1-1; D perhaps matches TRBD1 (5 bases). The CDR3 length is 15 residues. Trimming pared 4 bases from V and 1 base from J, leaving 14 bases between. Germline-derived CDR1 and CDR2 are SGHRS and YFSETQ. CDR3 DNA sequence: TGCGCCAGCAGCGCGACGACAGAAAAGAACACTGAAGCTTTCTTT. Translating gives CASSATTEKNTEAFF.

The chain is built from TRBV4-3 and TRBJ2-5; TRBD2 aligns across 7 bases. Germline lookup yields CDR1 LGHNA and CDR2 YSLEER. The CDR3 is 15 residues long. V gave up 0 bases and J gave up 5 bases; unmatched junction bases: 6. The CDR3 sequence: CASSQDAGDGETQYF. The CDR3 DNA reads TGCGCCAGCAGCCAAGATGCGGGGGATGGGGAGACCCAGTACTTC.

The rearrangement uses TRBV4-3 and TRBJ2-7; 10 bases are a match to TRBD2. CDR3 size: 19 residues. From germline, CDR1 is LGHNA and CDR2 YSLEER. The V gene end was trimmed by 4 bases and the J gene end by 0 bases; junction bases not matched to a gene: 15. CDR3 amino acids: CASSPYGVSGGTSSYEQYF. CDR3 nucleotides: TGCGCCAGCAGCCCATACGGCGTTAGCGGGGGGACGAGCTCCTACGAGCAGTACTTC.

The V gene is TRBV6-6, the J gene TRBJ2-7; 13 nucleotides align to TRBD2. V gave up 6 bases and J gave up 4 bases; unmatched junction bases: 30. This CDR3 contains 23 residues. From germline, CDR1 is MNHNY and CDR2 SVGAGI (reference sequence). CDR3 bases: TGTGCCAGCAGCGGGACTAGCGGGGAAAATCGGAGGGTAGGTGGGGGATCTGGATACGAGCAGTACTTC. It yields the protein CASSGTSGENRRVGGGSGYEQYF.